This TCR beta chain was observed in a study of regulatory T cells in long-lasting Graves disease. The length of the CDR3 is 13 residues. Germline CDR1 is KGHSH and CDR2 is LQKENI. V was clipped by 4 bases and J by 8 bases; unmatched bases: 6. The time point is: newly diagnosed GD, antithyroid drugs for less than 3 months. The authors made the TCR library using RNA they extracted from PBMCs. With iRepertoire HTBI primers and Arm-PCR of CDR3 regions, TCR beta libraries were built. In the original analysis: Segment identification across samples yielded 62 TRBV and more than twelve TRBJ segments. TCRdb called the multiplex PCR reads again in MiXCR, with one record for every CDR3 protein. TCRdb, rather than the study authors, made the V and J calls. The data hold under 300,000 distinct CDR3 sequences, with approximately 20% observed a single time. Overall study results and limits: Among samples with persistent disease, TRBV28, TRBJ1-2 and TRBJ2-5 were favored. Blood alone, not thyroid tissue, was studied.

This clonotype was seen many times. The target antigen is unknown. This sample also belongs to another study, concerning T cells in Graves' hyperthyroidism and ophthalmopathy. From that paper: The primer set for the first-round RT-PCR of the TCR CDR3 was HTBI.

Sequences were derived from peripheral blood mononuclear cells (PBMCs), sampled at new diagnosis, from a patient treated with antithyroid drugs. This TCR was sampled from a woman in her 30s with Graves disease. The V gene is TRBV18, the J gene TRBJ1-2; 8 nucleotides agree with TRBD1. The CDR3: CASSQGQERGYTF. The CDR3 DNA reads TGTGCCAGCTCACAGGGACAGGAGCGGGGCTACACCTTC. The full variable domain, in which reference TRBV18 and TRBJ1-2 provide the parts outside the CDR3, is NAGVMQNPRHLVRRRGQEARLRCSPMKGHSHVYWYRQLPEEGLKFMVYLQKENIIDESGMPKERFSAEFPKEGPSILRIQQVVRGDSAAYFCASSQGQERGYTFGSGTRLTVV.